This T cell receptor beta chain was recovered during a study of cytomegalovirus exposure and HLA in healthy donors. Whole-study findings and limits: In vitro checks showed that a few CMV-associated chains really do target CMV antigens. Within the data, a cluster of highly shared sequence variants was likely a sequencing artifact. The authors assumed roughly uniform sequencing depth across donors for presence/absence analyses.

About this clone itself: What it binds is unknown.

The PCR contained 60 Vbeta and 13 Jbeta primers. Sequenced by immunoSEQ multiplex PCR; TCRdb stores in-frame clones only, minus some. The sample includes 150,000 to 200,000 clones, about 65% seen only once; the top ten take 4% to 5.5%. This CDR3 has 16 residues. The V end lost 5 bases, the J end lost 5 bases, and 18 bases lay between the germline ends. Per germline, CDR1 SGHNT and CDR2 YENEEA. The gene calls are TRBV11-3 and TRBJ2-2, with a weak D call TRBD1 (7 bases). This TCR derives from a woman younger than 30 in good health and CMV-seropositive. Sequences were obtained from PBMCs. This CDR3 reads CASSAWDSGGTGELFF. In DNA, the CDR3 is TGTGCCAGCAGCGCCTGGGACAGTGGGGGGACCGGGGAGCTGTTTTTT.